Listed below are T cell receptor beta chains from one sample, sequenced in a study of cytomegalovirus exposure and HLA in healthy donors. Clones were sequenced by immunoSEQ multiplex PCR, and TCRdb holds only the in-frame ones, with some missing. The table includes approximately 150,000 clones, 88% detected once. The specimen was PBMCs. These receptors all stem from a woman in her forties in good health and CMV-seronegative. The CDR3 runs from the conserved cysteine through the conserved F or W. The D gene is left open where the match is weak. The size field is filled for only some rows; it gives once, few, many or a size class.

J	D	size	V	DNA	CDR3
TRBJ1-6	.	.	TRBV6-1	TGTGCCAGCATGGCGGTGCTTGACCTCCACTTT	CASMAVLDLHF
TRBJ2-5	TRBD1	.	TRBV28	TGTGCCAGCAGTTCCGGACAGGGTCTGACCCAGTACTTC	CASSSGQGLTQYF
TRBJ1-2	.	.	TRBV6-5	TGTGCCAGCAGTTACGGACTCCCGGGTGACTATGGCTACACCTTC	CASSYGLPGDYGYTF
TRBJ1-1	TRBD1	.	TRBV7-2	TGTGCCAGCAGCTCGGGACAGGGGCGCACTGAAGCTTTCTTT	CASSSGQGRTEAFF
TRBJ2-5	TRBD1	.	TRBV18	TGTGCCAGCTCACCACCGGGACAGCGACAAGAGACCCAGTACTTC	CASSPPGQRQETQYF
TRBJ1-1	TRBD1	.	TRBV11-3	TGTGCCAGCAGCTTAGATGCAGGGGGCGACGGTACTAACACTGAAGCTTTCTTT	CASSLDAGGDGTNTEAFF
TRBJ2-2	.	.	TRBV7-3	TGTGCCAGCAGCTCTCAGTCGGGGACATACACCGGGGAGCTGTTTTTT	CASSSQSGTYTGELFF
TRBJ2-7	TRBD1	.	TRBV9	TGTGCCAGGACCGGACAGGGCTACGAGCAGTACTTC	CARTGQGYEQYF
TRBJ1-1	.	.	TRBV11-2	TGTGCCAGCAGCCCTTATACTGAAGCTTTCTTT	CASSPYTEAFF
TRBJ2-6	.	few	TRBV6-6	TGTGCCAGCAGTTGGCGGCCGCCTGGGGCCAACGTCCTGACTTTC	CASSWRPPGANVLTF
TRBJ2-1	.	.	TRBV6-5	TGTGCCAGCAAGTCGAGCTCCTACAATGAGCAGTTCTTC	CASKSSSYNEQFF
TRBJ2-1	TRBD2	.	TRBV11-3	TGTGCCAGCAGCTTAGTTATAGCGGGAGGCCCCAATGAGCAGTTCTTC	CASSLVIAGGPNEQFF
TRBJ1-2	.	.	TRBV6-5	TGTGCCAGCATGGCAGGGAGGACCGGGGGCTACACCTTC	CASMAGRTGGYTF
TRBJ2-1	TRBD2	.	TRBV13	TGTGCCAGCAGGCTCCCGGGGGGTGAGCAGTTCTTC	CASRLPGGEQFF
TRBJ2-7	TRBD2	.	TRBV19	TGTGCCAGTAGTAGTTCTAGCGGACCCTTCTACGAGCAGTACTTC	CASSSSSGPFYEQYF
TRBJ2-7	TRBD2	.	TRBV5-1	TGCGCCAGCAGCTTGGTAGGACTAGCTCGGTACGAGCAGTACTTC	CASSLVGLARYEQYF
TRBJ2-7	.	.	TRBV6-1	TGTGCCAGCACCCGGAGAAACGAGTACGAGCAGTACTTC	CASTRRNEYEQYF
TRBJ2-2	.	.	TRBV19	TGTGCCAGTAGTATTCAGCGGATTACGAACACCGGGGAGCTGTTTTTT	CASSIQRITNTGELFF
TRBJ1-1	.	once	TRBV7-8	TGTGCCAGCAGCTCCCTGGGGGGCACTGAAGCTTTCTTT	CASSSLGGTEAFF
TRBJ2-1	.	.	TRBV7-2	TGTGCCAGCAGCTTAGTAGCTACGTCCTACAATGAGCAGCTCTTC	CASSLVATSYNEQLF
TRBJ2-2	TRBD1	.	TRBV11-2	TGTGCCAGCAGCCGGGACAGGGAAATGGGGGAGCTGTTTTTT	CASSRDREMGELFF
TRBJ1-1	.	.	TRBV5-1	TGCGCCAGCAGGGTTGGGAGCTGGGGGGACACTGAAGCTTTCTTT	CASRVGSWGDTEAFF
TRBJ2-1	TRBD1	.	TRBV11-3	TGTGCCAGCAGCGTCGACAGGGGGGTCGGTGAGCAGTTCTTC	CASSVDRGVGEQFF
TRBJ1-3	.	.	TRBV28	TGTGCCAGCAGTTCGGCAGGGAGGTCTGGAAACACCATATATTTT	CASSSAGRSGNTIYF
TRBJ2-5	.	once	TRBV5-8	TGTGCCAGCAGATTACCAGACTGGGAGACCCAGTACTTC	CASRLPDWETQYF
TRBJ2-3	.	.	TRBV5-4	TGTGCCAGCAGCTTTGACTCAGGGAGGAGCACAGATACGCAGTATTTT	CASSFDSGRSTDTQYF
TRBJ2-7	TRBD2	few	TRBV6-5	TGTGCCAGCAGTTCTACCGGGACTAGCGGATACGAGCAGTACTTC	CASSSTGTSGYEQYF
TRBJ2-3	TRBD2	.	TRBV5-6	TGTGCCAGCAGCTTGAAAGGGGTAGCGGGAGGGCCAGCAGATACGCAGTATTTT	CASSLKGVAGGPADTQYF
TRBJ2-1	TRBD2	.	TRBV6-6	TGTGCCAGCAGTAATAGCGGGAGTGGTCATGAGCAGTTCTTC	CASSNSGSGHEQFF
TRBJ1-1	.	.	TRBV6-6	TGTGCCAGCAGTCTTACCTCCGGGAGCATGAACACTGAAGCTTTCTTT	CASSLTSGSMNTEAFF
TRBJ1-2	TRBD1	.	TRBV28	TGTGCCAGCAGCCAAAGGACAGGGAACTATGGCTACACCTTC	CASSQRTGNYGYTF
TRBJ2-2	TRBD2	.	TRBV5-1	TGCGCCAGCAGACTAGCGGGATACACCGGGGAGCTGTTTTTT	CASRLAGYTGELFF
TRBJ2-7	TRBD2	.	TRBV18	TGTGCCAGCTCACCAAAGGCGGGAGTAGACCCCGAGCAGTACTTC	CASSPKAGVDPEQYF
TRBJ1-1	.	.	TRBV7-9	TGTGCCAGCAGCCCTCGGGGTGGGACTGAAGCTTTCTTT	CASSPRGGTEAFF
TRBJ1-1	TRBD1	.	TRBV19	TGTGCCAGTAGTATAGTGCGACAGGGCAACACTGAAGCTTTCTTT	CASSIVRQGNTEAFF
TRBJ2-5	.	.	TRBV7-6	TGTGCCAGCACCACTTTTGGCGGGGAGACCCAGTACTTC	CASTTFGGETQYF
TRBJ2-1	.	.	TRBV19	TGTGCCAGTAAGTTGCAGGAAGAAAATGAGCAGTTCTTC	CASKLQEENEQFF